This T cell receptor beta chain comes out of a study of response to subunit inactivated influenza vaccine. At least ten counts were recorded for this clonotype. From the RT-PCR reads, TCRdb called clonotypes with MiXCR, one entry per CDR3 protein. The sample carries approximately 570,000 distinct CDR3 sequences, 7.6% recorded once. The sample here was PBMCs from blood, taken 23 to 25 months after vaccination. This clonotype was obtained from a man between 45 and 75 years old who received an inactivated influenza vaccine.

CDR3 region: CASSSDTNEKLFF. As DNA, the CDR3 is TGTGCCAGCAGTTCTGATACTAATGAAAAACTGTTTTTT. The chain combines TRBV12-3 or TRBV12-4 with TRBJ1-4; D is uncertain. Trimming pared 4 bases from V and 2 bases from J, leaving 5 bases between. The CDR3 sequence is 13 residues long.